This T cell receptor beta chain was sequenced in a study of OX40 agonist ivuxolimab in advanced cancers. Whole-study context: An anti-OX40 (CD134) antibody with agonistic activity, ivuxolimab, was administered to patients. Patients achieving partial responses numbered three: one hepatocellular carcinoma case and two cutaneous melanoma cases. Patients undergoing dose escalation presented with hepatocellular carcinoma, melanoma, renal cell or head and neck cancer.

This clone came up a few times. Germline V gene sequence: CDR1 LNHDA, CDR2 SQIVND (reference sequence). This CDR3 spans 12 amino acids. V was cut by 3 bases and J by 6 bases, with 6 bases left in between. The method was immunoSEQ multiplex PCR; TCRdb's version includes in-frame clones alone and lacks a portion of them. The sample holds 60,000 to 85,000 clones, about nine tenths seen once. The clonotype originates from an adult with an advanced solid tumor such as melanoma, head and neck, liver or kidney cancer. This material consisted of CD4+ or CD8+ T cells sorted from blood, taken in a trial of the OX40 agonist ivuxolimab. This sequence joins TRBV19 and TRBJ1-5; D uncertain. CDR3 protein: CASSMNGQPQHF. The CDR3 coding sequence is TGTGCCAGTAGTATGAATGGTCAGCCCCAGCATTTT.